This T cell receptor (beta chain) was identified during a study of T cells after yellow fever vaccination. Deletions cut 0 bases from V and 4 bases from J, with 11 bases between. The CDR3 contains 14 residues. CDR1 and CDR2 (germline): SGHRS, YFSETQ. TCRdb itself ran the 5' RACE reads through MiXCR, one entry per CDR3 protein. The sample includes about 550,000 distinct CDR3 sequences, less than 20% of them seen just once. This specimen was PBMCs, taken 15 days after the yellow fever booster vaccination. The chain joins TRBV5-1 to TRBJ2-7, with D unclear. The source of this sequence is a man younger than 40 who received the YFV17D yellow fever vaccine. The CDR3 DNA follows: TGCGCCAGCAGCTTGGAGGTCGAGGAGTACGAGCAGTACTTC. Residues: CASSLEVEEYEQYF.